This T cell receptor (beta chain) was captured by sequencing in a study of T cell changes during pregnancy in multiple sclerosis. V shed 0 bases and J shed 3 bases, with 9 bases lying between them. Germline CDR1 SGHRS, CDR2 YFSETQ. The CDR3 runs to 14 residues. TCRdb's table, derived via immunoSEQ multiplex PCR, lists solely in-frame clones and lacks some. The table has under 50,000 clones, almost 95% seen once; the top ten hold about 0.34%. This clone is a singleton in its sample. Source: CD4+ T cells from peripheral blood mononuclear cells, taken after pregnancy. The sequence derives from a female donor with multiple sclerosis, enrolled in a pregnancy study. The chain uses TRBV5-1 and TRBJ1-1; D is unresolved. The CDR3 here is CASSLAERDTEAFF. Here the CDR3 DNA reads TGCGCCAGCAGCTTGGCCGAGCGGGACACTGAAGCTTTCTTT.